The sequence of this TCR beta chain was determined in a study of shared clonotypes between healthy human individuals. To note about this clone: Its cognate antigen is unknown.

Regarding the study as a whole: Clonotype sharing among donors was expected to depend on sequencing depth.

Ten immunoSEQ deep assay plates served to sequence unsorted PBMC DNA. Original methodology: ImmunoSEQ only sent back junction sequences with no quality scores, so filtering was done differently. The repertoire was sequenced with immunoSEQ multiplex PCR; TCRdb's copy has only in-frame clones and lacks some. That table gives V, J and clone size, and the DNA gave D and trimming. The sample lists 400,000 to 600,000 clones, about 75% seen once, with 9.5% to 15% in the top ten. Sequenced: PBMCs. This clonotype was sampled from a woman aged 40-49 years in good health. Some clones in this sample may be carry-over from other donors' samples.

This CDR3 is CASSLNGGREQYF. The CDR3 DNA sequence: TGTGCCAGCAGTTTGAACGGCGGGCGAGAGCAGTACTTC. The chain uses TRBV6-5 and TRBJ2-7; TRBD2 is a possible D gene (5 bases). Germline V gives CDR1 MNHEY, CDR2 SVGAGI. Trimming shortened V by 4 bases and J by 7 bases, and 14 bases separated the two germline ends. The length of the CDR3 is 13 residues.